The rows below give T cell receptor beta chains drawn from one sample of a study of cytomegalovirus exposure and HLA in healthy donors. Here immunoSEQ multiplex PCR was the method, and the copy in TCRdb shows in-frame clones only, minus some. The table lists 92,000 or so clones, roughly 96% of them singletons. The specimen was PBMCs. These TCRs come from a man in his late teens or twenties in good health and CMV-seronegative. CDR3s include the opening cysteine and the closing phenylalanine or tryptophan. D genes are given only for firm matches. A clone size is listed for some rows: how often the clone was seen (once, few, many), or a class if it is expanded.

J gene,D gene,clone size,V gene,CDR3 protein,CDR3 DNA
TRBJ2-1,.,.,TRBV27,CASSSSRAYNEQFF,TGTGCCAGCAGTTCTAGCAGAGCCTACAATGAGCAGTTCTTC
TRBJ1-2,.,.,TRBV28,CASSLGAANYGYTF,TGTGCCAGCAGTTTGGGGGCCGCGAACTATGGCTACACCTTC
TRBJ2-7,TRBD2,.,TRBV27,CASGPGTSGTYEQYF,TGTGCCAGCGGACCCGGGACTAGCGGGACCTACGAGCAGTACTTC
TRBJ2-1,TRBD2,.,TRBV7-6,CASSAPTSGVNNEQFF,TGTGCCAGCAGCGCCCCGACTAGCGGAGTAAACAATGAGCAGTTCTTC
TRBJ2-2,.,.,TRBV7-3,CASSVTGSDGELFF,TGTGCCAGCAGCGTTACAGGGTCTGACGGGGAGCTGTTTTTT
TRBJ1-2,TRBD1,.,TRBV11-2,CASSSPWDRRGYTF,TGTGCCAGCAGCTCGCCCTGGGACAGGCGGGGCTACACCTTC
TRBJ2-2,TRBD2,.,TRBV27,CASSLAGGHTGELFF,TGTGCCAGCAGTTTAGCGGGAGGGCACACCGGGGAGCTGTTTTTT
TRBJ1-5,.,.,TRBV29-1,CSVEGGSNQPQHF,TGCAGCGTTGAAGGAGGGAGCAATCAGCCCCAGCATTTT
TRBJ2-1,.,.,TRBV27,CASSLVGQEQFF,TGTGCCAGCAGTCTTGTGGGCCAAGAGCAGTTCTTC
TRBJ1-2,.,.,TRBV25-1,CASSGGTQGKVYGYTF,TGTGCCAGCAGTGGAGGAACTCAGGGGAAAGTCTATGGCTACACCTTC
TRBJ1-2,.,.,TRBV5-1,CASSSGQSLLINYGYTF,TGCGCCAGCAGCTCCGGACAGAGTCTCCTAATTAACTATGGCTACACCTTC
TRBJ2-2,.,.,TRBV30,CAWSRDGTGELFF,TGTGCCTGGAGTCGGGATGGCACCGGGGAGCTGTTTTTT
TRBJ1-4,.,.,TRBV19,CASSSTDGGQNEKLFF,TGTGCCAGTAGTTCCACCGACGGGGGGCAAAATGAAAAACTGTTTTTT
TRBJ2-3,TRBD1,.,TRBV9,CASSADREDTQYF,TGTGCCAGCAGCGCCGACAGGGAAGATACGCAGTATTTT
TRBJ2-1,TRBD1,.,TRBV7-9,CASSSRPGTGSYNEQFF,TGTGCCAGCAGCTCACGACCCGGGACAGGCTCATACAATGAGCAGTTCTTC
TRBJ2-1,TRBD2,.,TRBV18,CASSPGRGDRNEQFF,TGTGCCAGCTCACCGGGTCGGGGGGATAGGAATGAGCAGTTCTTC
TRBJ2-1,TRBD2,once,TRBV11-2,CASSLDSGSVYEQFF,TGTGCCAGCAGCTTAGATAGCGGGAGTGTCTATGAGCAGTTCTTC
TRBJ1-1,.,.,TRBV19,CASSTSSRNTEAFF,TGTGCCAGTAGTACCTCGAGCCGGAACACTGAAGCTTTCTTT
TRBJ2-1,.,.,TRBV20-1,CSAKRFDEQFF,TGCAGTGCCAAGCGTTTCGATGAGCAGTTCTTC
TRBJ2-2,TRBD2,.,TRBV19,CASTPISLASGELFF,TGTGCCAGTACCCCGATCTCACTAGCGTCCGGGGAGCTGTTTTTT
TRBJ2-1,TRBD2,.,TRBV19,CASSIDSGSNNEQFF,TGTGCCAGTAGTATAGATAGCGGGAGCAACAATGAGCAGTTCTTC
TRBJ1-1,.,.,TRBV6-1,CASIPGRVRDTEAFF,TGTGCCAGCATACCGGGCAGGGTTAGGGACACTGAAGCTTTCTTT
TRBJ2-7,.,.,TRBV28,CASSLTEEQYF,TGTGCCAGCAGTCTGACAGAGGAGCAGTACTTC
TRBJ2-1,TRBD2,.,TRBV9,CASSVDSGRYNEQFF,TGTGCCAGCAGCGTAGACAGCGGGAGATACAATGAGCAGTTCTTC
TRBJ1-4,TRBD1,.,TRBV30,CAWDRGDEKLFF,TGTGCCTGGGACAGGGGAGATGAAAAACTGTTTTTT
TRBJ1-1,.,.,TRBV5-4,CASSLDPLAGQAFF,TGTGCCAGCAGCTTGGATCCATTGGCTGGTCAAGCTTTCTTT
TRBJ2-2,TRBD1,.,TRBV30,CAWTEGRDRSANTGELFF,TGTGCCTGGACCGAGGGAAGGGACAGGTCCGCGAACACCGGGGAGCTGTTTTTT
TRBJ1-5,TRBD1,.,TRBV27,CASSQTGTGGARQPQHF,TGTGCCAGCAGTCAGACCGGGACAGGGGGCGCAAGGCAGCCCCAGCATTTT
TRBJ2-1,.,.,TRBV7-8,CASSYPGEQFF,TGTGCCAGCAGCTATCCGGGTGAGCAGTTCTTC
TRBJ1-2,TRBD1,.,TRBV28,CASRRTGFDYGYTF,TGTGCCAGCAGGAGGACAGGGTTTGACTATGGCTACACCTTC
TRBJ2-7,.,.,TRBV10-3,CAISGQERYEQYF,TGTGCCATCAGTGGTCAGGAACGCTACGAGCAGTACTTC
TRBJ2-7,TRBD2,.,TRBV27,CASRPGLADYEQYF,TGTGCCAGCAGACCCGGACTAGCGGACTACGAGCAGTACTTC
TRBJ1-3,.,.,TRBV4-1,CASSQKTVSGNTIYF,TGCGCCAGCAGCCAGAAGACAGTCTCTGGAAACACCATATATTTT
TRBJ1-1,.,.,TRBV27,CALGDMNTEAFF,TGTGCCCTAGGCGATATGAACACTGAAGCTTTCTTT
TRBJ1-2,.,.,TRBV28,CASRVGRGPLYGYTF,TGTGCCAGCAGGGTGGGTAGGGGCCCCCTCTATGGCTACACCTTC
TRBJ1-5,.,.,TRBV4-1,CASSHDSSGRQPQHF,TGCGCCAGCAGCCATGACAGCTCTGGGCGGCAGCCCCAGCATTTT
TRBJ1-5,.,.,TRBV5-6,CASSTYRLGVRNNQPQHF,TGTGCCAGCAGCACATACAGGTTAGGGGTACGGAACAATCAGCCCCAGCATTTT
TRBJ2-5,TRBD1,.,TRBV29-1,CSARRLTGKYQETQYF,TGCAGCGCCCGGCGCCTGACAGGGAAATACCAAGAGACCCAGTACTTC
TRBJ1-2,.,.,TRBV28,CASSLYVRGINYGYTF,TGTGCCAGCAGTTTATACGTCCGGGGGATTAACTATGGCTACACCTTC
TRBJ1-2,TRBD1,.,TRBV29-1,CSVVPGQGGAHAGYTF,TGCAGCGTTGTGCCAGGACAGGGGGGAGCCCATGCTGGCTACACCTTC
TRBJ2-2,.,.,TRBV14,CASSQSRELFF,TGTGCCAGCAGCCAAAGCCGGGAGCTGTTTTTT
TRBJ1-2,TRBD1,.,TRBV7-9,CASSLPETGENYGYTF,TGTGCCAGCAGCTTACCAGAGACAGGGGAGAACTATGGCTACACCTTC
TRBJ2-5,TRBD2,.,TRBV11-2,CASSLATTSTLETQYF,TGTGCCAGCAGCTTAGCAACGACTAGCACCCTAGAGACCCAGTACTTC
TRBJ2-3,.,.,TRBV5-6,CASSLGQVYTQYF,TGTGCCAGCAGCTTGGGCCAGGTCTATACGCAGTATTTT
TRBJ2-3,.,.,TRBV7-2,CASSLRERRANPDTQYF,TGTGCCAGCAGCTTAAGGGAAAGGCGGGCTAACCCTGATACGCAGTATTTT
TRBJ2-1,TRBD2,.,TRBV13,CASSLGSGSHEQFF,TGTGCCAGCAGCCTGGGCAGCGGGAGCCATGAGCAGTTCTTC
TRBJ2-6,.,.,TRBV7-9,CASSLWRAEANVLTF,TGTGCCAGCAGCTTATGGAGGGCTGAGGCCAACGTCCTGACTTTC
TRBJ2-2,TRBD2,.,TRBV7-7,CASSARLAGAANTGELFF,TGTGCTAGCAGCGCTCGACTAGCGGGAGCCGCGAACACCGGGGAGCTGTTTTTT
TRBJ2-7,TRBD2,once,TRBV28,CASRPTSSRLEQYF,TGTGCCAGCAGACCGACTAGCTCCCGGCTCGAGCAGTACTTC
TRBJ2-3,.,.,TRBV19,CASRDSYTDTQYF,TGTGCCAGTCGGGACTCTTACACAGATACGCAGTATTTT
TRBJ1-1,TRBD1,.,TRBV2,CASATGGNTEAFF,TGTGCCAGCGCTACAGGGGGGAACACTGAAGCTTTCTTT
TRBJ1-5,.,.,TRBV4-3,CASSQEQGGDQPQHF,TGCGCCAGCAGCCAAGAGCAGGGCGGTGATCAGCCCCAGCATTTT
TRBJ2-3,.,.,TRBV4-3,CASSPTGDSTDTQYF,TGCGCCAGCAGCCCCACGGGAGATAGCACAGATACGCAGTATTTT
TRBJ1-1,.,.,TRBV12-5,CASGPPGLTEAFF,TGTGCTAGTGGTCCACCGGGGTTGACTGAAGCTTTCTTT
TRBJ1-4,TRBD1,.,TRBV5-4,CASSSPGQGEKLFF,TGTGCCAGCAGCTCGCCGGGACAGGGCGAAAAACTGTTTTTT
TRBJ2-1,TRBD2,.,TRBV10-3,CAISGPGLAGESTYNEQFF,TGTGCCATCAGTGGGCCGGGACTAGCGGGAGAGAGCACCTACAATGAGCAGTTCTTC
TRBJ1-1,.,.,TRBV5-4,CASSLGGLGTEAFF,TGTGCCAGCAGCTTGGGGGGGCTCGGCACTGAAGCTTTCTTT
TRBJ2-2,.,.,TRBV7-7,CASSLARRAGGNTGELFF,TGTGCTAGCAGCTTAGCGCGGAGGGCAGGGGGGAACACCGGGGAGCTGTTTTTT
TRBJ1-5,.,.,TRBV27,CASNTGNQPQHF,TGTGCCAGCAACACCGGCAATCAGCCCCAGCATTTT